These 5 T cell receptor beta chains share one sample of origin, sequenced in a study of T cell responses to AZD1222 COVID-19 vaccine listed by TCRdb under 2021. The method was the immunoSEQ multiplex PCR assay. TCRdb's version of the immuneACCESS table is confined to in-frame rearrangements and falls short of the full clone set. An unresolved V gene accounts for under half of the shortfall where checked; the remainder is of unknown origin. Within this sample are about 60,000 clones, with 70% to 90% of them counted one time only. Clones ranked in the top ten supply 16% of the sample. The time point label of this sample denotes: baseline before first vaccination. The starting material was peripheral blood, obtained on day 0 of AZD1222 vaccination. All receptors come from an adult in good health.

V gene TRBV7-9 combines with J gene TRBJ2-7, with 7 positions matching TRBD2. The CDR3 is made up of 14 amino acids. J was trimmed by 7 bases and V by 7 bases; bases with no gene match: 13. From germline, CDR1 is SEHNR and CDR2 FQNEAQ (reference sequence). CDR3 residues: CASTQSGALGEQYF. Here the CDR3 DNA reads TGTGCCAGCACCCAAAGCGGGGCTTTGGGGGAGCAGTACTTC.

The sample holds a few counts of this clone. The genes are TRBV21-1 and TRBJ1-2; the DNA was not compared with TRBD1, the D call given in the table. TRBV21-1 is given as a pseudogene. The CDR3 has 14 residues. The chain's CDR3 is CASSHGQGYYGYTF. The CDR3 DNA is TGTGCCAGCAGCCACGGACAGGGGTACTATGGCTACACCTTC.

As for this clone: A read error may produce the germline difference seen at one junction end. The chain employs TRBV6-5 and TRBJ2-1; D is perhaps TRBD2 (6 bases). The CDR3 loop spans 15 amino acids. Germline assignment: CDR1 MNHEY and CDR2 SVGAGI. The CDR3 protein is CASRQIGRTYNERFF. The CDR3 DNA reads as TGTGCCAGCAGGCAAATAGGGAGGACCTACAATGAGCGGTTCTTC.

The chain has TRBV10-3 and TRBJ1-1; 7 bases align to TRBD1. J lost 10 bases, V lost 4 bases, and 9 bases had no gene match. The CDR3 sequence is 13 residues long. The germline gives CDR1 ENHRY, CDR2 SYGVKD. CDR3 sequence (DNA): TGTGCCATCAGTGGGACAGGTCACGACCGAGCTTTCTTT. Encoded protein: CAISGTGHDRAFF.

V gene TRBV7-2 combines with J gene TRBJ1-1, with D perhaps matching TRBD1 (6 bases). CDR3 length: 14 residues. Germline CDR1 and CDR2: SGHTA and FQGNSA. With 5 bases removed from V and 2 bases from J, the gap between germline ends came to 12 bases. The CDR3 loop is CASSVEGDNTEAFF. The DNA of the CDR3 is TGTGCCAGCAGCGTGGAGGGGGACAACACTGAAGCTTTCTTT.